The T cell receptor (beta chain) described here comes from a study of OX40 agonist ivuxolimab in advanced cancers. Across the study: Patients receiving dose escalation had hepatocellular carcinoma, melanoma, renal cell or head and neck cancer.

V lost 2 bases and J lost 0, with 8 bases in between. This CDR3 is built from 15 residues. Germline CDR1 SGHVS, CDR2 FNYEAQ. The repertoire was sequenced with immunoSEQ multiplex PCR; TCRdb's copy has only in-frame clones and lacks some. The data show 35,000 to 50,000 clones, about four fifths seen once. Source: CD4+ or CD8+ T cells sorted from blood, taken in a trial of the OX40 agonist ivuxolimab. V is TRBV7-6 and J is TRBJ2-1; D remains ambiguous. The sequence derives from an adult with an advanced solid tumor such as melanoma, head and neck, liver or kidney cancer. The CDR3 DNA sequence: TGTGCCAGCAGCTTATCACTGGACTCCTACAATGAGCAGTTCTTC. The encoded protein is CASSLSLDSYNEQFF. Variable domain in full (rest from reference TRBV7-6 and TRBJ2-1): GAGVSQSPRYKVTKRGQDVALRCDPISGHVSLYWYRQALGQGPEFLTYFNYEAQQDKSGLPNDRFSAERPEGSISTLTIQRTEQRDSAMYRCASSLSLDSYNEQFFGPGTRLTVL.